The T cell receptor beta chain under discussion was sequenced for a study of T cells in Graves' hyperthyroidism and ophthalmopathy. Turning to the study itself: Before any treatment, at initial diagnosis, peripheral blood was collected. Study-wide results and caveats: Ophthalmopathy was identified by the model a median approximately 6.9 months ahead of onset. Blood shared most expanded thyroid clonotypes above 0.001.

This clonotype was picked up many times. Its specificity is not known. Ophthalmopathy patients had Clinical Activity Score at least 3, NOSPECS grade at least 4, duration under 3 months. Trimming removed 6 bases at V and 4 bases at J, with 16 bases between. Germline CDR1 is SGHTA and CDR2 is FQGNSA. This CDR3 region has 15 residues. TCR beta CDR3 regions were amplified from RNA. First-round RT-PCR targeting the TCR CDR3 was performed with the HTBI primer set. Via MiXCR, TCRdb re-called the multiplex PCR reads, giving one row per CDR3 protein. Of about 400,000 distinct CDR3 sequences in the sample, more than 12% are singletons; the top ten hold about 19%.

V gene TRBV7-2 combines with J gene TRBJ1-3; D unresolved. The clonotype comes from a woman between 25 and 40 years old with Graves' ophthalmopathy. What was sequenced was blood. This CDR3 is CASSHLTPTGNTIYF. In DNA form, the CDR3 reads TGTGCCAGCAGTCACCTAACCCCGACGGGAAACACCATATATTTT.